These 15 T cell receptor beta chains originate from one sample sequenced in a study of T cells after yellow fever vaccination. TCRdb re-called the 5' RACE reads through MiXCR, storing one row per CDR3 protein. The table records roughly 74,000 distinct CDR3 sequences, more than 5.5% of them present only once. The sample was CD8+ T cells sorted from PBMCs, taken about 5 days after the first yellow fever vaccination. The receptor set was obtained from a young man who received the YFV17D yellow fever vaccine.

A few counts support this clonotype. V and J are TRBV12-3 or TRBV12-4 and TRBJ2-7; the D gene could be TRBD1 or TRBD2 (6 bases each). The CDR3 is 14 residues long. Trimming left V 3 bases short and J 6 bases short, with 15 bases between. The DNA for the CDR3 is TGTGCCAGCAGTTTCGCAGGCAGGGGAGGCGAGCAGTACTTC. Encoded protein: CASSFAGRGGEQYF.

CDR3 in DNA: TGCGCCAGCAGCCCCCGGGGGGCTGGGGCCAACGTCCTGACTTTC. It encodes CASSPRGAGANVLTF. The chain combines TRBV5-1 with TRBJ2-6; TRBD2 matches 7 bases. The CDR3 length is 15 residues. Losses at the gene ends were 4 bases for V and 2 bases for J; bases not matched to a gene: 3. In germline, CDR1 is SGHRS, CDR2 YFSETQ.

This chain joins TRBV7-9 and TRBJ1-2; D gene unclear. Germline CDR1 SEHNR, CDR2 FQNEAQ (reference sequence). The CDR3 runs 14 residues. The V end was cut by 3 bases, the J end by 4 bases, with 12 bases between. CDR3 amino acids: CASSLGASSYGYTF. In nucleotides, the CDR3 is TGTGCCAGCAGCTTGGGTGCTTCCTCCTATGGCTACACCTTC.

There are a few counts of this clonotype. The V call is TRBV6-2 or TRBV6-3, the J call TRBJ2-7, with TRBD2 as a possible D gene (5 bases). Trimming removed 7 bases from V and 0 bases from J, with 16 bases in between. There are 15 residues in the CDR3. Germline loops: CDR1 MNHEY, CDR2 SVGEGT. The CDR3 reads CASMDPNRGSYEQYV. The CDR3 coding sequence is TGTGCCAGCATGGACCCGAACCGGGGCTCCTACGAGCAGTACGTC.

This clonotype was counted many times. CDR3 DNA sequence: TGCAGTGCCCCCTTAGCGGGGGACTACAATGAGCAGTTCTTC. It yields the protein CSAPLAGDYNEQFF. The chain links TRBV20-1 to TRBJ2-1; 9 bases agree with TRBD2. J lost 3 bases, V lost 6 bases, and 6 bases had no gene match. The germline V gene encodes CDR1 DFQATT and CDR2 SNEGSKA (reference sequence). The length of the CDR3 is 14 residues.

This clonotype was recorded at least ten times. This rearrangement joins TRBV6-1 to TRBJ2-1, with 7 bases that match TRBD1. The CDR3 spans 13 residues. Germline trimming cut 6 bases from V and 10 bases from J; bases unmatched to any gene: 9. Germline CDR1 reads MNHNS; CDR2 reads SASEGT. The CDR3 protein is CASSRDRGTEQFF. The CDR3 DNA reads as TGTGCCAGCAGCCGGGACAGAGGTACGGAGCAGTTCTTC.

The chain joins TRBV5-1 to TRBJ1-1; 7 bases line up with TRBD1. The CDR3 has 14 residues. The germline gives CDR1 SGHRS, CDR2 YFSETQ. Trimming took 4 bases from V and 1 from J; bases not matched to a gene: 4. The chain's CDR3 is CASSRDSQNTEAFF. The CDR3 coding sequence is TGCGCCAGCAGCCGGGACAGCCAGAACACTGAAGCTTTCTTT.

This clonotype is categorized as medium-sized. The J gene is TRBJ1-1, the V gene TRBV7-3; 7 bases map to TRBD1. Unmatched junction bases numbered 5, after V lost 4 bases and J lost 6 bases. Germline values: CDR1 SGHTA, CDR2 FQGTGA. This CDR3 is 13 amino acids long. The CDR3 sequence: CASSWYRGSEAFF. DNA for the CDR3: TGTGCCAGCAGCTGGTACAGGGGATCTGAAGCTTTCTTT.

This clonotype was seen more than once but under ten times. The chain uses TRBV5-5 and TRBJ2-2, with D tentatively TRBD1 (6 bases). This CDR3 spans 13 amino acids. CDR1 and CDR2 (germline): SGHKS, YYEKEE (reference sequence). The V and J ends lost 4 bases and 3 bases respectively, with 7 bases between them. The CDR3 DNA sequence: TGTGCCAGCAGCCGGACAGACACCGGGGAGCTGTTTTTT. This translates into CASSRTDTGELFF.

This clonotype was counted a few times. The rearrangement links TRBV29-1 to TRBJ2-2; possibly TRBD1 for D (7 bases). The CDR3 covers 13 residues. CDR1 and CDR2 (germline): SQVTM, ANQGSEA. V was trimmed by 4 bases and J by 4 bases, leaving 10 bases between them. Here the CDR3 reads CSVARGVTGELFF. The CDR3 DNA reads TGCAGCGTTGCCAGGGGGGTCACCGGGGAGCTGTTTTTT.

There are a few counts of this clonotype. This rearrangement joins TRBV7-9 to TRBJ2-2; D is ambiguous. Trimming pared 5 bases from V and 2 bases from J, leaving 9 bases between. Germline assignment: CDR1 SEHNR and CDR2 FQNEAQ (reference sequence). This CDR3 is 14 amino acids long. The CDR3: CASSPPLNTGELFF. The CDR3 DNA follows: TGTGCCAGCAGCCCTCCGCTAAACACCGGGGAGCTGTTTTTT.

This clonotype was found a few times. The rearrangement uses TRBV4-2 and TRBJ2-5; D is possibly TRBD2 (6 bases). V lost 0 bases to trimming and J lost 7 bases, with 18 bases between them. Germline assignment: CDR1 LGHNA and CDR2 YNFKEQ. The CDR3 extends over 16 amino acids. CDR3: CASSQDRWGPEGTQYF. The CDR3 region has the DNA TGTGCCAGCAGCCAAGATCGGTGGGGCCCGGAGGGGACCCAGTACTTC.

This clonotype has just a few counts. In DNA form, the CDR3 reads TGCAGTGCTATTAACACGCCGGGCTGGGAGCAGTACTTC. Translating it yields CSAINTPGWEQYF. This rearrangement joins TRBV20-1 to TRBJ2-7; D is unclear. Germline CDR1 reads DFQATT; CDR2 reads SNEGSKA (reference sequence). V shed 4 bases and J shed 7 bases, with 17 bases lying between them. The CDR3 spans 13 residues.

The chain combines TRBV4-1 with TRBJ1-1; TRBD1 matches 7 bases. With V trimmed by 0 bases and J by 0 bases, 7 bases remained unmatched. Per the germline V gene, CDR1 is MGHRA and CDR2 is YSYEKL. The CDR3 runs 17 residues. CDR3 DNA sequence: TGCGCCAGCAGCCAAGATTATTCCGGGACAGTGAACACTGAAGCTTTCTTT. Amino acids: CASSQDYSGTVNTEAFF.

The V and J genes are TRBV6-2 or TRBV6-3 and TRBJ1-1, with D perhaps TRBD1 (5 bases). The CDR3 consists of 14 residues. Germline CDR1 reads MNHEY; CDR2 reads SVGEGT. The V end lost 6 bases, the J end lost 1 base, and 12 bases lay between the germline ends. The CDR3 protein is CASRTWGKNTEAFF. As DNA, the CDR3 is TGTGCCAGCAGGACGTGGGGGAAGAACACTGAAGCTTTCTTT.